The next 32 T cell receptor beta chains were all read from a single sample in a study of vaccination effects on CD4 cells after COVID-19. For these receptors, no antigen is known. ViraFEST assay sequencing came after antigen-specific CD4+ T cells were expanded with viral peptide pools. CD4+ T cells were isolated after around 9 days of culture. Among the vaccine recipients, none had a prior SARS-CoV-2 infection, and nucleocapsid antibodies were negative. Using immunoSEQ multiplex PCR, the repertoire was profiled, and TCRdb retains in-frame clones only, with some absent. The table has 65,000 or so clones, 60% to 80% seen once. The source material was CD4+ T cells from PBMCs cultured with HCoV-NL63 spike peptides, sampled before COVID-19 vaccination. Source of these receptors: a human donor who received a COVID-19 vaccine.

The chain couples TRBV6-1 to TRBJ1-5; D gene uncertain. The CDR3 consists of 15 residues. The germline V and J ends were trimmed by 3 bases and 3 bases, with 12 bases remaining between them. Germline V CDR1 and CDR2: MNHNS, SASEGT. The CDR3 DNA sequence: TGTGCCAGCAGTGACGGCGGGAATAACAATCAGCCCCAGCATTTT. Protein product: CASSDGGNNNQPQHF.

CDR3 protein: CASSHPLRRGESGGGLKTQYF. CDR3 in DNA: TGTGCCAGCAGCCACCCCCTCCGAAGGGGGGAATCGGGCGGGGGGCTGAAGACCCAGTACTTC. The gene calls are TRBV3-1 (or the pseudogene TRBV3-2) and TRBJ2-5, with 8 bases matching TRBD2. CDR1 and CDR2 from the germline V gene are LGHDT and YNNKEL (reference sequence). V gave up 3 bases and J gave up 6 bases; unmatched junction bases: 27. CDR3 size: 21 residues.

The chain recombines TRBV7-9 with TRBJ1-4; no reliable D call. This CDR3 region has 14 residues. Per the germline V gene, CDR1 is SEHNR and CDR2 is FQNEAQ (reference sequence). With 1 base removed from V and 5 bases from J, the gap between germline ends came to 8 bases. The CDR3: CASSLGGQNEKLFF. CDR3 nucleotide sequence: TGTGCCAGCAGCTTAGGAGGGCAGAATGAAAAACTGTTTTTT.

The chain links TRBV5-1 to TRBJ1-2; TRBD1 might be the D (6 bases). The CDR3 runs to 16 residues. Trimming left V 0 bases short and J 4 bases short, with 16 bases between. The germline V gene encodes CDR1 SGHRS and CDR2 YFSETQ. In DNA form, the CDR3 reads TGCGCCAGCAGCTTGGCCTCCGGGGGCATCGGCTATGGCTACACCTTC. Translated, it gives CASSLASGGIGYGYTF.

The sample holds a few counts of this clone. This chain uses TRBV6-5 with TRBJ1-6; 7 bases fit TRBD1. Germline V gene sequence: CDR1 MNHEY, CDR2 SVGAGI. The junction had 14 bases not matched to a gene; V was cut back by 6 bases and J by 15 bases. CDR3 size: 14 residues. The DNA of the CDR3 is TGTGCCAGCAGGCGCACCGGGACAGAAAAAGTCCTCCACTTT. Residues: CASRRTGTEKVLHF.

The J gene is TRBJ2-2, the V gene TRBV2; possible D gene TRBD2, 5 bases. The CDR3 length is 15 residues. Germline V lookup: CDR1 SNHLY, CDR2 FYNNEI. V lost 2 bases and J 5 bases, leaving 12 bases between the germline ends. In DNA, the CDR3 is TGTGCCAGCAGTGAATGGCCGGGAAGAACCGGGGAGCTGTTTTTT. Translated: CASSEWPGRTGELFF.

This clone appeared a few times. The rearrangement links TRBV4-3 to TRBJ2-1; possibly TRBD2 for D (5 bases). Germline loops: CDR1 LGHNA, CDR2 YSLEER. The CDR3 spans 13 residues. Trimming shortened V by 0 bases and J by 10 bases, and 10 bases separated the two germline ends. The CDR3 region is CASSQELTGEQFF. The CDR3 bases are TGCGCCAGCAGCCAAGAGTTAACGGGGGAGCAGTTCTTC.

The rearrangement links TRBV19 to TRBJ2-7; TRBD2 matches 9 bases. Trimming removed 10 bases from V and 5 bases from J; junction bases left unmatched: 24. CDR1 LNHDA and CDR2 SQIVND come from the germline V gene (reference sequence). The CDR3 runs 18 residues. The chain's CDR3 is CANRGKQAGGRVKNEQYV. CDR3 DNA sequence: TGTGCCAACCGGGGGAAGCAAGCGGGGGGCCGTGTTAAAAACGAGCAGTACGTC.

The V gene is TRBV5-1, the J gene TRBJ1-6, with D possibly TRBD1 on 5 matching bases. V was clipped by 3 bases and J by 6 bases, with 7 bases between them. Per germline, CDR1 SGHRS and CDR2 YFSETQ. The CDR3 runs 13 residues. The chain's CDR3 is CASSWDFNSPLHF. The CDR3 DNA sequence: TGCGCCAGCAGCTGGGACTTTAATTCACCCCTCCACTTT.

This sequence joins TRBV18 and TRBJ2-5; D may match TRBD1 or TRBD2 (5 bases each). The CDR3 consists of 13 residues. The germline V gene encodes CDR1 KGHSH and CDR2 LQKENI. Trimming shortened V by 1 base and J by 5 bases, and 8 bases separated the two germline ends. CDR3 amino acids: CASSPRGGETQYF. CDR3 nucleotide sequence: TGTGCCAGCTCACCACGGGGCGGGGAGACCCAGTACTTC.

This chain links TRBV5-5 with TRBJ2-7; D gene ambiguous. Germline V gene data show CDR1 as SGHKS and CDR2 as YYEKEE (reference sequence). Trimming took off 4 bases at V and 4 bases at J, with 15 bases between the two ends. The CDR3 is 14 residues long. The CDR3 DNA is TGTGCCAGCAGCACGACCCTGGGCGGTTACGAGCAGTACGTC. Translation: CASSTTLGGYEQYV.

The gene calls are TRBV11-2 and TRBJ2-6, with D maybe TRBD2 (7 bases). Germline lookup yields CDR1 SGHAT and CDR2 FQNNGV. The CDR3 has 17 amino acids. V lost 4 bases and J 0 bases, leaving 13 bases between the germline ends. The CDR3 loop reads CASSSRGGVSGANVLTF. DNA for the CDR3: TGTGCCAGCAGCTCACGAGGGGGGGTCTCTGGGGCCAACGTCCTGACTTTC. Supplemented by reference TRBV11-2 and TRBJ2-6, the full variable domain reads EAGVAQSPRYKIIEKRQSVAFWCNPISGHATLYWYQQILGQGPKLLIQFQNNGVVDDSQLPKDRFSAERLKGVDSTLKIQPAKLEDSAVYLCASSSRGGVSGANVLTFGAGSRLTVL.

The chain links TRBV6-5 to TRBJ2-1, with 10 nucleotides matching TRBD1. CDR3 length: 15 residues. CDR1 MNHEY and CDR2 SVGAGI come from the germline V gene. V gave up 6 bases and J gave up 4 bases; unmatched junction bases: 6. CDR3 in amino acids: CASSQDRGFYNEQFF. CDR3 DNA sequence: TGTGCCAGCAGCCAGGACAGGGGGTTTTACAATGAGCAGTTCTTC.

This clone appeared a few times. DNA for the CDR3: TGTGCCAGCAGGAGCGGCACCGGGGAGCTGTTTTTT. Translation gives CASRSGTGELFF. The chain employs TRBV27 and TRBJ2-2; D perhaps matches TRBD2 (5 bases). Germline V gene data show CDR1 as MNHEY and CDR2 as SMNVEV (reference sequence). V lost 6 bases and J 4 bases, leaving 6 bases between the germline ends. This CDR3 has 12 amino acids.

This clone was seen once. V gene TRBV4-2 combines with J gene TRBJ2-1; 14 positions agree with TRBD2. Trimming cost V 4 bases and J 0 bases; bases outside gene matches: 14. This CDR3 contains 21 residues. Germline assignment: CDR1 LGHNA and CDR2 YNFKEQ. In nucleotides, the CDR3 is TGTGCCAGCAGCCGCGTGGGACTAGCGGGGGACGATTTTAGCTCCTACAATGAGCAGTTCTTC. As protein: CASSRVGLAGDDFSSYNEQFF.

This chain joins TRBV12-3 or TRBV12-4 and TRBJ1-5; possible D gene TRBD1, 5 bases. V lost 7 bases and J lost 6, with 10 bases in between. The CDR3 is 12 amino acids. CDR3 loop: CASTLGGQPQHF. In nucleotides, the CDR3 is TGTGCCAGCACCTTGGGGGGTCAGCCCCAGCATTTT.

This rearrangement joins TRBV2 to TRBJ2-6; D unresolved. From germline, CDR1 is SNHLY and CDR2 FYNNEI. V lost 7 bases and J lost 4, with 11 bases in between. CDR3 length: 14 amino acids. The CDR3 coding sequence is TGTGCCAGCACGAGTAGGGCCGGGGCCAACGTCCTGACTTTC. It is translated as CASTSRAGANVLTF.

V and J are TRBV21-1 and TRBJ1-2; the table's D call, TRBD1, has no DNA check behind it. TRBV21-1 is assigned pseudogene status. The CDR3 extends over 15 amino acids. The CDR3 spells CASSKGTARQYGYTF. The CDR3, as DNA: TGTGCCAGCAGCAAAGGGACAGCAAGGCAGTATGGCTACACCTTC.

The chain combines TRBV5-6 with TRBJ2-3, with a tentative D call TRBD2 (6 bases). Trimming shortened V by 4 bases and J by 6 bases, and 15 bases separated the two germline ends. CDR3 length equals 14 residues. Germline CDR1 and CDR2: SGHDT and YYEEEE. The CDR3 here is CASSLGTYADTQYF. The CDR3 DNA reads as TGTGCCAGCAGCCTCGGGACTTATGCGGATACGCAGTATTTT.

This clone was detected only a few times. This chain uses TRBV25-1 with TRBJ1-1; unclear D gene. Germline V lookup: CDR1 MGHDK, CDR2 SYGVNS. The CDR3 runs to 13 residues. With 6 bases removed from V and 0 bases from J, the gap between germline ends came to 8 bases. The CDR3 nucleotides are TGTGCCAGCAGCTTTACAGTGAACACTGAAGCTTTCTTT. Encoded protein: CASSFTVNTEAFF.

The rearrangement uses TRBV7-2 and TRBJ2-2, with D tentatively TRBD1 or TRBD2 (6 bases each). CDR3 length: 15 residues. Germline loops: CDR1 SGHTA, CDR2 FQGNSA. Deletions cut 3 bases from V and 3 bases from J, with 11 bases between. The CDR3 sequence is CASSLPRGHTGELFF. CDR3 DNA: TGTGCCAGCAGCTTGCCCCGGGGGCACACCGGGGAGCTGTTTTTT.

CDR3 loop: CASRPLGGGDTQYF. CDR3 in DNA: TGTGCCAGCAGGCCCCTGGGGGGCGGGGATACGCAGTATTTT. The chain employs TRBV5-4 and TRBJ2-3, with D tentatively TRBD1 or TRBD2 (6 bases each). Trimming cost V 5 bases and J 6 bases, with 16 bases left between them. Germline-derived CDR1 and CDR2 are SGHNT and YYREEE (reference sequence). This CDR3 spans 14 amino acids. The variable domain in full, with the rest retrieved from reference TRBV5-4 and TRBJ2-3, is ETGVTQSPTHLIKTRGQQVTLRCSSQSGHNTVSWYQQALGQGPQFIFQYYREEENGRGNFPPRFSGLQFPNYSSELNVNALELDDSALYLCASRPLGGGDTQYFGPGTRLTVL.

The chain links TRBV19 to TRBJ2-5; D may be TRBD2 (6 bases). Germline V gives CDR1 LNHDA, CDR2 SQIVND (reference sequence). V gave up 3 bases and J gave up 9 bases, with 14 bases separating them. This CDR3 region has 13 residues. The CDR3 is CASSMPGVGPQYF. The CDR3 bases are TGTGCCAGTAGTATGCCGGGGGTGGGTCCCCAGTACTTC.

The chain combines TRBV28 with TRBJ2-5; 8 bases are a match to TRBD1. CDR1 MDHEN and CDR2 SYDVKM come from the germline V gene. This CDR3 spans 14 amino acids. The junction had 7 bases not matched to a gene; V was cut back by 5 bases and J by 5 bases. CDR3: CASSLPGGMETQYF. The DNA for the CDR3 is TGTGCCAGCAGTCTACCAGGGGGCATGGAGACCCAGTACTTC.

CDR3 sequence (DNA): TGTGCCAGCAGACCTAACACAGGGGGCACTGAAGCTTTCTTT. This sequence encodes CASRPNTGGTEAFF. The genes are TRBV6-6 and TRBJ1-1, with 8 bases fitting TRBD1. The ends lost 6 bases at V and 4 bases at J; junction bases unmatched: 7. The CDR3 runs 14 residues. Germline V gene lookup returns CDR1 MNHNY and CDR2 SVGAGI (reference sequence).

The chain couples TRBV24-1 to TRBJ2-1, with TRBD2 matching 8 bases. CDR1 and CDR2 from the germline V gene are KGHDR and SFDVKD. The ends lost 3 bases at V and 6 bases at J; junction bases unmatched: 6. This CDR3 has 15 residues. The CDR3 loop reads CATSDHGTSPNEQFF. Here the CDR3 DNA reads TGTGCCACCAGTGATCACGGGACTAGTCCCAATGAGCAGTTCTTC.

This chain uses TRBV5-8 with TRBJ1-1; D is uncertain. Trimming removed 3 bases from V and 5 bases from J, with 8 bases in between. This CDR3 region has 12 residues. The germline gives CDR1 SGHTS, CDR2 YDEGEE. DNA for the CDR3: TGTGCCAGCAGCTGGGAGGTTACTGAAGCTTTCTTT. It yields the protein CASSWEVTEAFF.

The rearrangement joins TRBV2 to TRBJ1-2; D is ambiguous. Germline-derived CDR1 and CDR2 are SNHLY and FYNNEI. This CDR3 comprises 14 residues. V gave up 2 bases and J gave up 2 bases, with 9 bases separating them. CDR3 coding DNA: TGTGCCAGCAGTGAACGGGGAAGCAACTATGGCTACACCTTC. As protein: CASSERGSNYGYTF.

The chain uses TRBV7-2 and TRBJ2-1, with 10 bases aligning to TRBD1. Germline V CDR1 and CDR2: SGHTA, FQGNSA. The junction had 6 bases not matched to a gene; V was cut back by 4 bases and J by 12 bases. The CDR3 has 13 residues. CDR3 nucleotides: TGTGCCAGCAGCTCGCGCCGGGACAGGGGGCAGTTCTTC. Translating it yields CASSSRRDRGQFF.

The chain links TRBV6-1 to TRBJ2-5, with unresolved D. This CDR3 comprises 11 residues. Trimming shortened V by 8 bases and J by 1 base, and 5 bases separated the two germline ends. The V gene's germline CDR1 is MNHNS and CDR2 SASEGT. The CDR3 reads CASRIQETQYF. Here the CDR3 DNA reads TGTGCCAGCCGGATCCAAGAGACCCAGTACTTC.

V and J are TRBV25-1 and TRBJ1-2; D call uncertain. Per the germline V gene, CDR1 is MGHDK and CDR2 is SYGVNS. The V end lost 2 bases, the J end lost 6 bases, and 13 bases lay between the germline ends. The CDR3 is 14 residues long. CDR3 nucleotides: TGTGCCAGCAGTGAACCGGACCAGGACCATGGCTACACCTTC. Protein: CASSEPDQDHGYTF.

In this sample, this clone turned up a few times. The chain links TRBV2 to TRBJ1-6, with no clear D. CDR1 and CDR2 from the germline V gene are SNHLY and FYNNEI. CDR3 length: 18 amino acids. V shed 5 bases and J shed 0 bases, with 17 bases lying between them. In DNA form, the CDR3 reads TGTGCCAGCAGTCTCTATAGAGACACGAGCTCCTATAATTCACCCCTCCACTTT. Residues: CASSLYRDTSSYNSPLHF.